This is a list of T cell receptor beta chains from one sample in a study of shared clonotypes between healthy human individuals. Clones were sequenced by immunoSEQ multiplex PCR, and TCRdb holds only the in-frame ones, with some missing. The table has around 1.1 million clones, about four fifths seen once. Material: memory CD4+ T cells from PBMCs. Receptor source: a man between 18 and 35 years old in good health. Some clones in this sample may be carry-over from other donors' samples. Both conserved end residues are part of each CDR3. Each record gives: J gene, V gene, CDR3 protein.

>TRBJ1-2|TRBV6-1
CASTDGRYGYTF
>TRBJ2-2|TRBV11-2
CASSLDWSNTGELFF
>TRBJ1-2|TRBV29-1
CSVHFSGRLGYGYTF
>TRBJ2-2|TRBV5-1
CASSPGSNPTGELFF
>TRBJ2-5|TRBV2
CASATGLRETQYF
>TRBJ2-3|TRBV28
CASSLPFNTDTQYF
>TRBJ2-1|TRBV7-8
CASSWRLAGGDEQFF
>TRBJ2-5|TRBV7-3
CASSSNGVPGTQYF
>TRBJ1-1|TRBV9
CASSVSGTGNTEAFF
>TRBJ2-7|TRBV10-3
CAISEFRTLEQYF
>TRBJ2-7|TRBV5-1
CASSLRRGLGYEQYF
>TRBJ2-5|TRBV7-9
CASSLAGLRETQYF
>TRBJ1-5|TRBV28
CASSLVGFLSNQPQHF
>TRBJ1-2|TRBV19
CASSISGSGYTF
>TRBJ2-7|TRBV4-2
CASSRSQREAYEQYF
>TRBJ2-7|TRBV7-9
CASSRAGRTYEQYF
>TRBJ2-7|TRBV28
CASSTTGSLSYEQYF
>TRBJ2-5|TRBV6-5
CASSPSGNRETQYF
>TRBJ1-6|TRBV18
CASSPGRSSYNSPLHF
>TRBJ2-1|TRBV4-2
CASSQALAGGYNEQFF
>TRBJ2-1|TRBV7-6
CASSLGEGSYNEQFF